Presented here are 10 T cell receptor beta chains from one specimen sequenced in a study of blood T cells in healthy people across ages. A second PCR, run for roughly 7 to 12 cycles, used a sample-barcoded 5' primer plus a J-beta primer mix. TCRdb re-called the 5' RACE reads through MiXCR, storing one row per CDR3 protein. In the table there are about 800,000 distinct CDR3 sequences, 25% of which are singletons. This sample was also put to use in a study of T cells of mothers and their children.

The sequenced material came from blood. The receptors were sampled from a boy aged 10-17 years in good health.

The V gene is TRBV30, the J gene TRBJ1-1; D uncertain. Trimming left V 3 bases short and J 0 bases short, with 14 bases between. This CDR3 has 15 amino acids. Germline-derived CDR1 and CDR2 are GTSNPN and SVGIG (reference sequence). CDR3 bases: TGTGCCTGGAGCCTTCCCGGGTTCATGAACACTGAAGCTTTCTTT. Amino acids: CAWSLPGFMNTEAFF.

This chain joins TRBV28 and TRBJ2-5, with D perhaps matching TRBD2 (7 bases). Germline V gene sequence: CDR1 MDHEN, CDR2 SYDVKM. V was pared by 1 base and J by 5 bases, with 14 bases between. This CDR3 comprises 15 residues. CDR3 DNA sequence: TGTGCCAGCAGTTTATTGGGGGCGGGGGAGGAGACCCAGTACTTC. It yields the protein CASSLLGAGEETQYF. Looking up the rest from reference TRBV28 and TRBJ2-5 gives the full variable domain: DVKVTQSSRYLVKRTGEKVFLECVQDMDHENMFWYRQDPGLGLRLIYFSYDVKMKEKGDIPEGYSVSREKKERFSLILESASTNQTSMYLCASSLLGAGEETQYFGPGTRLLVL.

The chain combines TRBV5-1 with TRBJ2-1; TRBD2 aligns across 8 bases. This CDR3 is 14 amino acids long. Losses at the gene ends were 5 bases for V and 6 bases for J; bases not matched to a gene: 7. The germline V gene encodes CDR1 SGHRS and CDR2 YFSETQ. CDR3 DNA sequence: TGCGCCAGCAGACCGAGTCTAGCGGGCAATGAGCAGTTCTTC. Its protein is CASRPSLAGNEQFF. Based on the CDR3 plus reference TRBV5-1 and TRBJ2-1, the full variable domain is KAGVTQTPRYLIKTRGQQVTLSCSPISGHRSVSWYQQTPGQGLQFLFEYFSETQRNKGNFPGRFSGRQFSNSRSEMNVSTLELGDSALYLCASRPSLAGNEQFFGPGTRLTVL.

The CDR3 loop reads CASSLTGGGDSNQPQHF. Written as DNA, the CDR3 is TGTGCCAGCAGCCTGACAGGTGGAGGCGATAGCAATCAGCCCCAGCATTTT. The genes are TRBV28 and TRBJ1-5, with D possibly being TRBD1 (6 bases). The CDR3 covers 17 residues. Trimming removed 6 bases from V and 0 bases from J, with 18 bases in between. Germline lookup yields CDR1 MDHEN and CDR2 SYDVKM.

The chain couples TRBV7-6 to TRBJ2-5, with TRBD2 matching 7 bases. Germline CDR1 reads SGHVS; CDR2 reads FNYEAQ. This CDR3 has 18 residues. The ends lost 5 bases at V and 2 bases at J; junction bases unmatched: 17. Here the CDR3 DNA reads TGTGCCAGCAGCCTAATAGGGAGGGTTGCGGCTAAACAAGAGACCCAGTACTTC. As protein: CASSLIGRVAAKQETQYF.

This clonotype was seen more than once but under ten times. The chain links TRBV7-9 to TRBJ1-1; TRBD1 matches at 12 bases. This CDR3 has 15 amino acids. CDR1 SEHNR and CDR2 FQNEAQ come from the germline V gene (reference sequence). The J segment lost 6 bases and the V segment lost 7 bases, leaving 9 bases of the junction unmatched. DNA for the CDR3: TGTGCCAGCATAATGGGACAGGGGGCGATCGCTGAAGCTTTCTTT. Translating it yields CASIMGQGAIAEAFF.

This clonotype was counted between two and nine times. This sequence joins TRBV6-6 and TRBJ1-1; D is possibly TRBD1 (5 bases). This CDR3 is built from 15 residues. The V end was cut by 2 bases, the J end by 6 bases, with 16 bases between. Germline CDR1 reads MNHNY; CDR2 reads SVGAGI (reference sequence). In nucleotides, the CDR3 is TGTGCCAGCAGTTACAGGGACTCCTCTCGGTCTGAAGCTTTCTTT. As protein: CASSYRDSSRSEAFF.

This clonotype turned up a few times. The chain links TRBV4-1 to TRBJ2-1; 8 bases align to TRBD2. This CDR3 has 16 residues. Germline V lookup: CDR1 MGHRA, CDR2 YSYEKL. V was pared by 0 bases and J by 3 bases, with 4 bases of the junction left unmatched. In nucleotides, the CDR3 is TGCGCCAGCAGCCAAGAGGGACTAGAAATCTACAATGAGCAGTTCTTC. It yields the protein CASSQEGLEIYNEQFF.

The chain has TRBV9 and TRBJ2-3; 8 bases are a match to TRBD1. Germline V gene lookup returns CDR1 SGDLS and CDR2 YYNGEE. The J segment lost 2 bases and the V segment lost 5 bases, leaving 7 bases of the junction unmatched. CDR3 length: 15 residues. The CDR3 region is CASRHRDRNTDTQYF. The CDR3 nucleotides read TGTGCCAGCAGGCACCGGGACAGGAACACAGATACGCAGTATTTT.

Only a few counts were recorded for this clonotype. The chain combines TRBV15 with TRBJ2-5; D may be TRBD2 (7 bases). Trimming took 0 bases from V and 4 from J, leaving 15 bases between them. The CDR3 extends over 16 amino acids. Per the germline V gene, CDR1 is LNHNV and CDR2 is YYDKDF (reference sequence). CDR3 nucleotide sequence: TGTGCCACCAGCAGAGAAGGGAACAGGGAGGGAGAGACCCAGTACTTC. Amino acids: CATSREGNREGETQYF.